This TCR beta chain was identified during a study of T cell responses to AZD1222 COVID-19 vaccine. Overall study results and limits: Unmutated variant regions are reportedly targeted by nearly half of spike-specific TCRs.

Measured with immunoSEQ multiplex PCR; TCRdb has only the in-frame clones, and not every one. The sample consists of 65,000 to 90,000 clones, around 89% of them appearing once. This CDR3 comprises 15 residues. J lost 8 bases, V lost 0 bases, and 4 bases had no gene match. Per the germline V gene, CDR1 is MNHNY and CDR2 is SVGAGI (reference sequence). This clone showed up just a few times. Its antigen is as yet unknown. This receptor was obtained from an adult in good health. The sample consisted of peripheral blood, taken on day 0 of AZD1222 vaccination. The chain combines TRBV6-6 with TRBJ1-6, with 7 bases identical to TRBD1. The CDR3 nucleotides read TGTGCCAGCAGTTACTCATCAGGGGGTTATTCACCCCTCCACTTT. As protein: CASSYSSGGYSPLHF.